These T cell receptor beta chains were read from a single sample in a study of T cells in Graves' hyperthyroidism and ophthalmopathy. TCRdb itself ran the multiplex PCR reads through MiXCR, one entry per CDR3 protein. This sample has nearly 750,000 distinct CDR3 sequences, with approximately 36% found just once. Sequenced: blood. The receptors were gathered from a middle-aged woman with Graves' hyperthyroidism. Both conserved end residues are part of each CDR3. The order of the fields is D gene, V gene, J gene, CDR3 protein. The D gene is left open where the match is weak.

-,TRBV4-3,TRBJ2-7,CASSQAEGLEQYF
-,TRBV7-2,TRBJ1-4,CASSLGVNSISTNEKLFF
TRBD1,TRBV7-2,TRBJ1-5,CASSLRPVLTGSNQPQHF
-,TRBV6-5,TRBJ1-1,CASSYSTDGLLNTEAFF
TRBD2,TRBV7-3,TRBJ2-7,CASSQVGLAGFEQYF
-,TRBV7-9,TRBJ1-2,CAGSLSRDGYTF
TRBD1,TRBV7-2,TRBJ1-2,CASSTLSGGNYGYTF
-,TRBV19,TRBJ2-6,CAWILPGLPGANVLTF
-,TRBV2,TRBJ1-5,CASSESWDTARYSNQPQHF
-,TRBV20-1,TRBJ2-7,CSARAIYEQYF
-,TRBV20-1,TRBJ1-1,CSARDFGVMNTEAFF
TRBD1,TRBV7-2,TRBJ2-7,CASSLDYRGLKEQYF
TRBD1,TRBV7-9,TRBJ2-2,CASTDRVNTGELFF
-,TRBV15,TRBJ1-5,CATSRVNRGQPQHF
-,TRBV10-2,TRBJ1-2,CASRARVLGTRQPYGYTF
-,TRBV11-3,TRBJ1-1,CASSFGSRTEAFF
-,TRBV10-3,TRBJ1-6,CAISGGGSPLHF
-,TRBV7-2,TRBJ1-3,CASSQLGTPGNTIYF
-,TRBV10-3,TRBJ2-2,CASISRDTGELFF
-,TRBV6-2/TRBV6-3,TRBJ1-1,CASSYTAGTSSTEAFF
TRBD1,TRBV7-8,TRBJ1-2,CASSRRTGGRDGYTF
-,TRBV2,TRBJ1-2,CASSEDFGTSITDGYTF
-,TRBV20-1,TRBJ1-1,CSVWGPMNTEAFF
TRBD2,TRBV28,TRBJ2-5,CASSHTTSGSQETQYF
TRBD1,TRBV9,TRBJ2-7,CASSRTGGLVEQYF
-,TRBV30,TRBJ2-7,CAWSLAGYEQYF
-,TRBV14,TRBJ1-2,CASSYGLGYTF
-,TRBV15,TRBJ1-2,CATSRDRRDINYGYTF
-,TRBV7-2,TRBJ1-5,CASLFSSYSNQPQHF
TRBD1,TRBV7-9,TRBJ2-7,CASSRGTGFPYEQYF
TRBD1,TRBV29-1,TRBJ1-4,CSVRLRQGNEKLFF
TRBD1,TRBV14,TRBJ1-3,CASSPRDSVTIIYF
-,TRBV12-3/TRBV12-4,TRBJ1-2,CASSPSGATEGYTF
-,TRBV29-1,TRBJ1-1,CSGGEMNTEAFF
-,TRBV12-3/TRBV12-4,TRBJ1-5,CATFGEPQHF
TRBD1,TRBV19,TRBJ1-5,CASSIDGTGGQPQHF
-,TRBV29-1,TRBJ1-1,CSTPGPGSEAFF
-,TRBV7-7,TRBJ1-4,CASSLETGRNEKLFF
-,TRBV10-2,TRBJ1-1,CASSELWNPAANTEAFF
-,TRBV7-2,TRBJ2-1,CASSPREREFF
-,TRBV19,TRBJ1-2,CASRAQGDYGYTF
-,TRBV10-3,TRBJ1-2,CAISSSTLTENYGYTF